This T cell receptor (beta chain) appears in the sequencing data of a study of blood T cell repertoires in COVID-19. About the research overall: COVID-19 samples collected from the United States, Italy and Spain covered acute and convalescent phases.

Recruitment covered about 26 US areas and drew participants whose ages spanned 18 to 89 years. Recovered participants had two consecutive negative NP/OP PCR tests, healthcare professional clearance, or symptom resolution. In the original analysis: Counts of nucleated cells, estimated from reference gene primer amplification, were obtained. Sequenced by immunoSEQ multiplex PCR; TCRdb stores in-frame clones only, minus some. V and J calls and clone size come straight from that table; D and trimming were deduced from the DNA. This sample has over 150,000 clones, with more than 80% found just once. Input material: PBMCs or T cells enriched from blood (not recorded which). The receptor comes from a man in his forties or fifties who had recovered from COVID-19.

Written as DNA, the CDR3 is TGTGCCTGGGATAGACAGGGGGCGCGTGGAAACACCATATATTTT. It translates to CAWDRQGARGNTIYF. The rearrangement joins TRBV30 to TRBJ1-3, with 10 bases identical to TRBD1. The V gene's germline CDR1 is GTSNPN and CDR2 SVGIG (reference sequence). The CDR3 runs to 15 residues. V lost 5 bases and J lost 3; bases outside the gene matches: 7. Variable domain in full (rest from reference TRBV30 and TRBJ1-3): SQTIHQWPATLVQPVGSPLSLECTVEGTSNPNLYWYRQAAGRGLQLLFYSVGIGQISSEVPQNLSASRPQDRQFILSSKKLLLSDSGFYLCAWDRQGARGNTIYFGEGSWLTVV.